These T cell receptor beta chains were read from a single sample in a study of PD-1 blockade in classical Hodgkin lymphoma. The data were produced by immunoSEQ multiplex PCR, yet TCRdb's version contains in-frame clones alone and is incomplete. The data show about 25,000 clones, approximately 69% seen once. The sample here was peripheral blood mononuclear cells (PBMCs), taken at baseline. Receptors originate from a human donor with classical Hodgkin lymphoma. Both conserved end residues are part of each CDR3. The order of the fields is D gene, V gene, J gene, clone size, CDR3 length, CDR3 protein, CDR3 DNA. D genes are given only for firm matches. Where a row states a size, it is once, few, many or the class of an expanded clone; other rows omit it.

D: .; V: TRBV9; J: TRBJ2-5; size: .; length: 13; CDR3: CASSVGRSGTQYF; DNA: TGTGCCAGCAGCGTAGGCCGGTCCGGGACCCAGTACTTC
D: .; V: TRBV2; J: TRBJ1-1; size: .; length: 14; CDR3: CASSDRQVYTEAFF; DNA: TGTGCCAGCAGTGATAGGCAGGTGTACACTGAAGCTTTCTTT
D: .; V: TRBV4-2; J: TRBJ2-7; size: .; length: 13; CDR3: CASSLNHAYEQYF; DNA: TGTGCCAGCAGCTTGAATCATGCGTACGAGCAGTACTTC
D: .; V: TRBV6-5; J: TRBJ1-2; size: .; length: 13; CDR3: CASSYSGNYGYTF; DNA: TGTGCCAGCAGTTACTCGGGAAACTATGGCTACACCTTC
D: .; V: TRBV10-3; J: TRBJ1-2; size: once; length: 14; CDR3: CAITMTGPLDGYTF; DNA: TGTGCCATCACCATGACAGGTCCTCTGGATGGCTACACCTTC
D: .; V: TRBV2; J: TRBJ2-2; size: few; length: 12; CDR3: CASTGHTGELFF; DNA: TGTGCCAGCACGGGGCACACCGGGGAGCTGTTTTTT
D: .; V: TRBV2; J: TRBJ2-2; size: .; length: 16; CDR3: CASSLRGTGSTGELFF; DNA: TGTGCCAGCAGCCTCAGGGGGACTGGGTCCACCGGGGAGCTGTTTTTT
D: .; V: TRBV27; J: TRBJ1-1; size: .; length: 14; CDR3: CASSFGQSNTEAFF; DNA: TGTGCCAGCAGTTTCGGACAATCGAACACTGAAGCTTTCTTT
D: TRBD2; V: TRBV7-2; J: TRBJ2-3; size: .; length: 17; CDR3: CASSLGPAGGFTDTQYF; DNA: TGTGCCAGCAGCTTAGGACCAGCGGGGGGATTCACAGATACGCAGTATTTT
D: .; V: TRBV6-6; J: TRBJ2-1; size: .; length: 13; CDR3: CASSSRQTDEQFF; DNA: TGTGCCAGCAGTTCAAGACAGACCGATGAGCAGTTCTTC
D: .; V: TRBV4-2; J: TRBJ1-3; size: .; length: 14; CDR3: CASSQEISGNTIYF; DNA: TGTGCCAGCAGCCAAGAAATCAGCGGAAACACCATATATTTT
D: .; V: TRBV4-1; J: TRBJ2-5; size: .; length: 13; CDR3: CASSQVRGETQYF; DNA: TGCGCCAGCAGCCAAGTAAGGGGAGAGACCCAGTACTTC
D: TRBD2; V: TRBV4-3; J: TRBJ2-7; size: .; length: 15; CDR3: CASSQGLAGAREQYF; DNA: TGCGCCAGCAGCCAAGGACTAGCGGGGGCCCGCGAGCAGTACTTC
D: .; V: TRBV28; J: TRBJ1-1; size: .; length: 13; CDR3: CASKIRENTEAFF; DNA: TGTGCCAGCAAAATCAGGGAGAACACTGAAGCTTTCTTT
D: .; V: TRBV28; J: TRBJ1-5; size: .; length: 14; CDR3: CASSSGSYNQPQHF; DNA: TGTGCCAGCAGCTCAGGGAGCTACAATCAGCCCCAGCATTTT
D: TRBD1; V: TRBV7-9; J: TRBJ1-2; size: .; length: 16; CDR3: CASSSDRTGLYYGYTF; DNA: TGTGCCAGCAGCTCCGATAGGACAGGCCTATACTATGGCTACACCTTC
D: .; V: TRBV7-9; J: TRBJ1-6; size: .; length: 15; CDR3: CASSTQGKGNSPLHF; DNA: TGTGCCAGCAGCACGCAGGGGAAGGGGAATTCACCCCTCCACTTT
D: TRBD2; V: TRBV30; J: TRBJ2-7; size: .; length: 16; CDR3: CAWSPLLAGGNYEQYF; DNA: TGTGCCTGGAGTCCCCTCCTAGCGGGGGGGAACTACGAGCAGTACTTC
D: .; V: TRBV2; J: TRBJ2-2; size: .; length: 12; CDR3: CASLGWSGELFF; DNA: TGTGCCAGCCTGGGGTGGTCCGGGGAGCTGTTTTTT
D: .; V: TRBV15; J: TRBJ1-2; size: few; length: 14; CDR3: CATSRPRLDSGYTF; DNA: TGTGCCACCAGCAGGCCCAGACTTGATAGTGGCTACACCTTC
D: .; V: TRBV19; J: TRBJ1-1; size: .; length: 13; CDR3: CASRRGQNPEAFF; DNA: TGTGCCAGTAGGCGCGGACAGAACCCTGAAGCTTTCTTT
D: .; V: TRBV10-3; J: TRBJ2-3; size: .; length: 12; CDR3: CAIKNQADTQYF; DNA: TGTGCCATCAAAAACCAAGCAGATACGCAGTATTTT
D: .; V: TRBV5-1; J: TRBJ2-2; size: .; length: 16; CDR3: CASSLDSRVGTGELFF; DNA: TGCGCCAGCAGCTTGGATTCCAGGGTTGGTACCGGGGAGCTGTTTTTT
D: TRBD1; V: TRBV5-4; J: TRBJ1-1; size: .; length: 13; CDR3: CASTGTGMVGAFF; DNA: TGTGCCAGCACGGGGACAGGGATGGTCGGAGCTTTCTTT
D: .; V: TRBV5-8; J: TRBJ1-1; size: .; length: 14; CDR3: CASSLRANSQEAFF; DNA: TGTGCCAGCAGCCTAAGGGCCAACAGCCAGGAAGCTTTCTTT
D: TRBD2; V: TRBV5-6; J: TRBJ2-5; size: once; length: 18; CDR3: CASSFMTSGGAWWETQYF; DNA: TGTGCCAGCAGCTTTATGACTAGCGGGGGGGCCTGGTGGGAGACCCAGTACTTC
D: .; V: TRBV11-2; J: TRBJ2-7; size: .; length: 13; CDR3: CASSLKPGSEQYF; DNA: TGTGCCAGCAGCCTAAAGCCCGGGAGCGAGCAGTACTTC
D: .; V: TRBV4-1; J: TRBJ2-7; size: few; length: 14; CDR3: CASSPPGNSYEQYF; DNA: TGCGCCAGCAGCCCCCCAGGGAACTCCTACGAGCAGTACTTC
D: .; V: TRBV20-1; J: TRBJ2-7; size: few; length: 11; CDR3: CSARLLYEQYF; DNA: TGCAGTGCTCGACTTTTATACGAGCAGTACTTC
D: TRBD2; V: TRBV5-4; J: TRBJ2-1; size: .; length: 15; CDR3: CASSQLAGVDNEQFF; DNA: TGTGCCAGCAGCCAACTAGCGGGGGTGGACAATGAGCAGTTCTTC
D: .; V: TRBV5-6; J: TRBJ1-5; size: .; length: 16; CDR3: CASSSREDLSNQPQHF; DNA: TGTGCCAGCAGCAGCAGGGAGGACCTTAGCAATCAGCCCCAGCATTTT
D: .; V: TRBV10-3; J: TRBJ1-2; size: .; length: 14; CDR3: CAISETTGTHGYTF; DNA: TGTGCCATCAGTGAAACTACCGGGACCCATGGCTACACCTTC
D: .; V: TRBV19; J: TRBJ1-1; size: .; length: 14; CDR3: CASSTKGEVGEAFF; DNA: TGTGCCAGTAGTACAAAGGGGGAAGTGGGTGAAGCTTTCTTT
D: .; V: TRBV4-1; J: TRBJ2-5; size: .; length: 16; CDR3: CASSQEAGRMQETQYF; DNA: TGCGCCAGCAGCCAAGAAGCAGGCAGAATGCAAGAGACCCAGTACTTC
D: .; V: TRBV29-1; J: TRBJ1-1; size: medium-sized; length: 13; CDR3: CSVEMSARPEAFF; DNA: TGCAGCGTTGAAATGTCGGCCAGACCGGAAGCTTTCTTT
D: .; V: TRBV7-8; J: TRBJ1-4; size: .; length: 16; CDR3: CASSPRAASGGEKLFF; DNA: TGTGCCAGCAGCCCCCGGGCGGCCAGCGGAGGTGAAAAACTGTTTTTT
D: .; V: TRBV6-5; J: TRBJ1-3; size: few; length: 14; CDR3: CASRNTASGNTIYF; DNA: TGTGCCAGCAGGAATACGGCCTCTGGAAACACCATATATTTT
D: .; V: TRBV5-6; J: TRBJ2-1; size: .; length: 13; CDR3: CASSRDDDDEQFF; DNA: TGTGCCAGCAGCCGGGACGACGACGATGAGCAGTTCTTC
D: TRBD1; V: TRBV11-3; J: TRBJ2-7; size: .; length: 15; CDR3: CASSLDGTGGHEQYF; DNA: TGTGCCAGCAGCTTAGATGGGACAGGGGGCCACGAGCAGTACTTC
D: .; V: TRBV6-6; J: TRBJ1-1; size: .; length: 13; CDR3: CANQATLNTEAFF; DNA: TGTGCCAACCAGGCTACCTTGAACACTGAAGCTTTCTTT
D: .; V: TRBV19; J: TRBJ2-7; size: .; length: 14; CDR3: CAILRRDKIYEQYF; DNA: TGTGCCATCCTAAGGCGGGATAAAATCTACGAGCAGTACTTC
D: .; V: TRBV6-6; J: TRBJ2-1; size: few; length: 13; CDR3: CASSYSNANEQFF; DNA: TGTGCCAGCAGTTACTCGAATGCCAATGAGCAGTTCTTC
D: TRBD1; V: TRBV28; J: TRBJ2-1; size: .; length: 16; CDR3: CASSFEAGQGYNEQFF; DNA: TGTGCCAGCAGTTTCGAGGCCGGACAGGGGTACAATGAGCAGTTCTTC
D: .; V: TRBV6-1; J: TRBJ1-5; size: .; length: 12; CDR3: CASSEADQPQHF; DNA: TGTGCCAGCAGTGAGGCCGATCAGCCCCAGCATTTT
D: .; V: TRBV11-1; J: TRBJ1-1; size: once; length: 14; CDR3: CASSRGFTNTEAFF; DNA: TGTGCCAGCAGCAGAGGGTTTACGAACACTGAAGCTTTCTTT
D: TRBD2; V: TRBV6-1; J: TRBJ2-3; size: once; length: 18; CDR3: CASSELARGGFSTDTQYF; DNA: TGTGCCAGCAGTGAACTAGCGCGGGGGGGTTTTAGCACAGATACGCAGTATTTT
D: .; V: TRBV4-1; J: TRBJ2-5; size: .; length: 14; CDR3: CASSQHPGRETQYF; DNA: TGCGCCAGCAGCCAACACCCGGGGAGGGAGACCCAGTACTTC